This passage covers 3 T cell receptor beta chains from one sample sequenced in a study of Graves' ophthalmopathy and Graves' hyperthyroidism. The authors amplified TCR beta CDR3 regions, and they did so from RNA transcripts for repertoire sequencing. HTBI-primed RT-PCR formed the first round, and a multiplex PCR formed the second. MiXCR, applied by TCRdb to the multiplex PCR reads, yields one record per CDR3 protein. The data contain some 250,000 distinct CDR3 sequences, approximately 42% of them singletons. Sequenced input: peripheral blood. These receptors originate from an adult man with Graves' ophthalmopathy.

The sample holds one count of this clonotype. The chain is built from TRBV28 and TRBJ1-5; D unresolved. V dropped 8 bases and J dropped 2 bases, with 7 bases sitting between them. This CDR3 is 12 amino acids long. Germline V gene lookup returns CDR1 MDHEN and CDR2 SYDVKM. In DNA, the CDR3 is TGTGCCAGCCACCCGGGCAATCAGCCCCAGCATTTT. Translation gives CASHPGNQPQHF.

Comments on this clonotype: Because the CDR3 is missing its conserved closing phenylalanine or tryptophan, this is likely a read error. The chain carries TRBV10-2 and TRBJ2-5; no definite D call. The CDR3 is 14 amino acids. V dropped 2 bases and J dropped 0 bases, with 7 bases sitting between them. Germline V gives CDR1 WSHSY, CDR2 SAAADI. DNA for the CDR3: TGCGCCAGCAGTGAGCGATGGGACCAAGAGACCCAGTACCTC. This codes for CASSERWDQETQYL.

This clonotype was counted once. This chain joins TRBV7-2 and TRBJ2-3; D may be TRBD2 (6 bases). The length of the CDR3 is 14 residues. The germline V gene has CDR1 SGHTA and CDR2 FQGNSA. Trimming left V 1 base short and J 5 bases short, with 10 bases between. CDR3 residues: CASSLDLRGDTQYF. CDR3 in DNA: TGTGCCAGCAGCTTAGACCTGCGGGGAGATACGCAGTATTTT.